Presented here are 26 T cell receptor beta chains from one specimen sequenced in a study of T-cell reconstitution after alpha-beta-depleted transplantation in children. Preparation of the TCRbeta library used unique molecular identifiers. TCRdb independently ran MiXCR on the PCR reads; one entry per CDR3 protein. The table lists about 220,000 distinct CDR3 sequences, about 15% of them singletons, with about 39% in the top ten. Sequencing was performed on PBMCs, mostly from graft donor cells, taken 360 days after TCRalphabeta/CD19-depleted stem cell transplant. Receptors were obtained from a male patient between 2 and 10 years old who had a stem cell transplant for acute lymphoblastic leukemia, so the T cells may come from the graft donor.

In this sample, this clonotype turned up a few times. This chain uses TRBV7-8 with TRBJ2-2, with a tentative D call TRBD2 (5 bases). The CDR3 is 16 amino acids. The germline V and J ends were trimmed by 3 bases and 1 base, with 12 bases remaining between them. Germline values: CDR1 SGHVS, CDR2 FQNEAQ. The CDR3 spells CASSFRPLGNTGELFF. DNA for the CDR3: TGTGCCAGCAGCTTTCGCCCACTAGGGAACACCGGGGAGCTGTTTTTT.

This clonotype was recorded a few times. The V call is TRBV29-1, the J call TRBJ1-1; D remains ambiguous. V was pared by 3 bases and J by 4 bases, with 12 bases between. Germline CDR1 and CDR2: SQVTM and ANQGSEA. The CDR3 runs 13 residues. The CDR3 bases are TGCAGCGTTGATTTAAGGGAGGGCACTGAAGCTTTCTTT. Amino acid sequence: CSVDLREGTEAFF.

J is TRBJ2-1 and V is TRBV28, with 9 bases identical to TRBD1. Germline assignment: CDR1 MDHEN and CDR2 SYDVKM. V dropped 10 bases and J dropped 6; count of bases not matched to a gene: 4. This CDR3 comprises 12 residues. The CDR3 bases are TGTGCCACCTGGGACAGGGTCAATGAGCAGTTCTTC. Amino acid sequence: CATWDRVNEQFF.

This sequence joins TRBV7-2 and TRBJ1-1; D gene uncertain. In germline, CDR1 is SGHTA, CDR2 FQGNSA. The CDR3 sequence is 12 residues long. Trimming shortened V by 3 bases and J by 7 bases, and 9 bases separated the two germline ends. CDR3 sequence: CASSFPQREAFF. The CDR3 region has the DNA TGTGCCAGCAGCTTCCCACAACGTGAAGCTTTCTTT.

CDR3 protein: CASSQRGNEKLFF. For the CDR3, the DNA is TGTGCCAGCAGCCAGCGGGGAAATGAAAAACTGTTTTTT. The V call is TRBV3-1, the J call TRBJ1-4; D remains unclear. V was pared by 3 bases and J by 5 bases, with 7 bases between. Germline values: CDR1 LGHDT, CDR2 YNNKEL (reference sequence). CDR3 length equals 13 residues.

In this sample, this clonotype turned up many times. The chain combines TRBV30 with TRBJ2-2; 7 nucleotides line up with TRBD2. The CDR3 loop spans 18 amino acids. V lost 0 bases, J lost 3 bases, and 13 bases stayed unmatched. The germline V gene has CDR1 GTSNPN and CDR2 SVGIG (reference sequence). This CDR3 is CAWSVAPSGVTYTGELFF. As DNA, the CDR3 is TGTGCCTGGAGTGTCGCGCCTAGCGGAGTAACGTACACCGGGGAGCTGTTTTTT.

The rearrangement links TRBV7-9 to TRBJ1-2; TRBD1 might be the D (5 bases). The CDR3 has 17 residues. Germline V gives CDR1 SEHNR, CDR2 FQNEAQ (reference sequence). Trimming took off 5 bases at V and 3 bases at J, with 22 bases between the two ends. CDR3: CASSPPRVQEADYGYTF. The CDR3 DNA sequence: TGTGCCAGCAGCCCTCCTCGGGTACAGGAGGCGGACTATGGCTACACCTTC.

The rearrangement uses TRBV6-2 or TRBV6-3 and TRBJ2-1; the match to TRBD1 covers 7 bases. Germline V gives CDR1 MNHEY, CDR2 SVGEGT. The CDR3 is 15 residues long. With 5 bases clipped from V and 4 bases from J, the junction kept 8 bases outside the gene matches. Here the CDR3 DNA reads TGTGCCAGCAGTCCCGCCGGGACAGCTTACAATGAGCAGTTCTTC. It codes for CASSPAGTAYNEQFF.

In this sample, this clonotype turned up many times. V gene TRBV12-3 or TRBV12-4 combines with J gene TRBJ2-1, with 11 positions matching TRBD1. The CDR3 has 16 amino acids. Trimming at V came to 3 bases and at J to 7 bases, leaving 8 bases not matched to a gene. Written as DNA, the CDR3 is TGTGCCAGCAGTTTCAGCTGGGACAGGGGGAGAAATGAGCAGTTCTTC. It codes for CASSFSWDRGRNEQFF.

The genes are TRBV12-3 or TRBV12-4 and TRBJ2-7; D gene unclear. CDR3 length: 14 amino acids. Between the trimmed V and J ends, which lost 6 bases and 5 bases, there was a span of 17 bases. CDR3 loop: CASRLGWSGDEQYF. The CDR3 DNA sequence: TGTGCCAGCAGACTGGGGTGGAGTGGCGACGAGCAGTACTTC.

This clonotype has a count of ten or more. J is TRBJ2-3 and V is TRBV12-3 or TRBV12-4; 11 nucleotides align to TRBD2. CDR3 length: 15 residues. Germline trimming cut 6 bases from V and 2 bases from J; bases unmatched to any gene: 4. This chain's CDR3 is CASSRTSGYTDTQYF. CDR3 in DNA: TGTGCCAGCAGCAGGACTAGCGGGTACACAGATACGCAGTATTTT.

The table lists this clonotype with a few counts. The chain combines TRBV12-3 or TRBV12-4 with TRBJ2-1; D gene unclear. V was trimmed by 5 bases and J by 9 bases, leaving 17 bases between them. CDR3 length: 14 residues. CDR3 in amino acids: CASSPSQRASEQFF. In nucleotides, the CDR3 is TGTGCCAGCAGTCCGAGCCAAAGGGCCAGTGAGCAGTTCTTC.

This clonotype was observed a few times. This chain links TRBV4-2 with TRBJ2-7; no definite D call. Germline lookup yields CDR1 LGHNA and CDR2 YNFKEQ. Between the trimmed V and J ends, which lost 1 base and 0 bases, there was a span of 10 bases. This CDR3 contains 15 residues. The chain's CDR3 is CASSQAHGSSYEQYF. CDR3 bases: TGTGCCAGCAGCCAAGCCCATGGAAGCTCCTACGAGCAGTACTTC.

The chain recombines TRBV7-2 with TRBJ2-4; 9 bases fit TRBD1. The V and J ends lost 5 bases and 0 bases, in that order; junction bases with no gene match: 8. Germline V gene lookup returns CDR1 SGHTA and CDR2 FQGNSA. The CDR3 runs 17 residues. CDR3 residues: CASSRDRESLAKNIQYF. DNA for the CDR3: TGTGCCAGCAGCCGGGACAGGGAAAGCCTAGCCAAAAACATTCAGTACTTC.

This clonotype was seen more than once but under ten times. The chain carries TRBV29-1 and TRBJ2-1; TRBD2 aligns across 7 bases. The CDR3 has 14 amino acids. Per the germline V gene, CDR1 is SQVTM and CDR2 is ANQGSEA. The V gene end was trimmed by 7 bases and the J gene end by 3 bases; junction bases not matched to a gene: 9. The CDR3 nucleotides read TGCAGCGCCCCGTGGGGGGGAGTCTACAATGAGCAGTTCTTC. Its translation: CSAPWGGVYNEQFF.

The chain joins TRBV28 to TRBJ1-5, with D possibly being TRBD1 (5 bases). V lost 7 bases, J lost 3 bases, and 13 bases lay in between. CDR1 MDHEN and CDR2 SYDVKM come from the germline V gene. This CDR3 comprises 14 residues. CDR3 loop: CASTTAGLNQPQHF. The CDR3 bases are TGTGCCAGCACCACAGCGGGGCTCAATCAGCCCCAGCATTTT.

The CDR3: CASSQGPVLAPYEQYF. The CDR3 DNA reads as TGTGCCAGCAGCCAAGGTCCGGTACTAGCCCCCTACGAGCAGTACTTC. The chain is built from TRBV4-2 and TRBJ2-7, with D possibly TRBD2 on 6 matching bases. The CDR3 loop spans 16 amino acids. Germline-derived CDR1 and CDR2 are LGHNA and YNFKEQ. Trimming removed 1 base from V and 2 bases from J, with 15 bases in between.

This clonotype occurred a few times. The CDR3 reads CASSSQGDQPQHF. The DNA of the CDR3 is TGTGCCAGCAGCTCCCAGGGGGACCAGCCCCAGCATTTT. The chain joins TRBV7-9 to TRBJ1-5; 7 bases match TRBD1. J gave up 7 bases and V 4 bases, and 4 bases lay outside the gene matches. Germline CDR1 reads SEHNR; CDR2 reads FQNEAQ (reference sequence). CDR3 length: 13 amino acids.

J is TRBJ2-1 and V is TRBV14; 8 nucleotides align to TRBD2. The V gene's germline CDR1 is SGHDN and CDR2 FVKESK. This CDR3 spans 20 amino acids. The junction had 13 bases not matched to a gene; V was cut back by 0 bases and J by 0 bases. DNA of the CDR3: TGTGCCAGCAGCCAAGATTTTTATGGCCGGCGGGGGGTCTCCTACAATGAGCAGTTCTTC. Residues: CASSQDFYGRRGVSYNEQFF.

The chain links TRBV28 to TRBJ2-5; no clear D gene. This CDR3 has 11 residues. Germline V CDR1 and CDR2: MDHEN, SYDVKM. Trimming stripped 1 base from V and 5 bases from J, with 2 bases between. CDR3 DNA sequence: TGTGCCAGCAGTTTATCTGAGACCCAGTACTTC. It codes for CASSLSETQYF. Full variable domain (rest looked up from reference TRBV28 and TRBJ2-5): DVKVTQSSRYLVKRTGEKVFLECVQDMDHENMFWYRQDPGLGLRLIYFSYDVKMKEKGDIPEGYSVSREKKERFSLILESASTNQTSMYLCASSLSETQYFGPGTRLLVL.

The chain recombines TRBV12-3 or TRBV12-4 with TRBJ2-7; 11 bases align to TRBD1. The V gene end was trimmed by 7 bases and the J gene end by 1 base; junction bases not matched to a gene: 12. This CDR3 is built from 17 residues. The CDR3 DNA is TGTGCCAGCACACCAAGAGGGACAGGGGGTGGATCCTACGAGCAGTACTTC. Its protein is CASTPRGTGGGSYEQYF.

CDR3 residues: CASSETSGDTYEQYF. DNA for the CDR3: TGTGCCAGCAGCGAAACTAGCGGGGATACCTACGAGCAGTACTTC. The rearrangement joins TRBV7-2 to TRBJ2-7; 10 bases agree with TRBD2. Trimming took 5 bases from V and 2 from J; bases not matched to a gene: 6. Germline assignment: CDR1 SGHTA and CDR2 FQGNSA. The CDR3 extends over 15 amino acids.

CDR3 in amino acids: CSATRNTEAFF. For the CDR3, the DNA is TGCAGTGCTACGCGGAACACTGAAGCTTTCTTT. The chain is built from TRBV20-1 and TRBJ1-1, with D hard to call. Germline lookup yields CDR1 DFQATT and CDR2 SNEGSKA (reference sequence). V was trimmed by 4 bases and J by 1 base, leaving 4 bases between them. The CDR3 covers 11 residues.

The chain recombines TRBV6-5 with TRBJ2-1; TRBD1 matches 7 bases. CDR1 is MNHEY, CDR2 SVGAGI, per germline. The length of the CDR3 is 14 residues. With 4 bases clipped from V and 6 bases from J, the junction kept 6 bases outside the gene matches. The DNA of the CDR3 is TGTGCCAGCAGTTCCGACGGGACAGCCAATGAGCAGTTCTTC. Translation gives CASSSDGTANEQFF.

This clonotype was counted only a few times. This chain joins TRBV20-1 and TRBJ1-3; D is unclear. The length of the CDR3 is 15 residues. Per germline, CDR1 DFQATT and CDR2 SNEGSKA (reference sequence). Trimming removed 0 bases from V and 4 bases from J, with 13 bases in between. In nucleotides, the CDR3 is TGCAGTGCTAGAGATGAAAAGAGCAGGGGAAACACCATATATTTT. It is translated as CSARDEKSRGNTIYF.

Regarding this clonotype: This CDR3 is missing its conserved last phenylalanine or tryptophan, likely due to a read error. The CDR3 protein is CASSGGTDFYEQYL. DNA for the CDR3: TGTGCCAGCTCGGGCGGGACAGACTTCTACGAGCAGTACCTC. The V gene is TRBV18, the J gene TRBJ2-7; D is possibly TRBD1 (7 bases). CDR3 length equals 14 residues. Between the trimmed V and J ends, which lost 6 bases and 3 bases, there was a span of 15 bases. The germline CDR1 and CDR2 sequences are KGHSH and LQKENI.